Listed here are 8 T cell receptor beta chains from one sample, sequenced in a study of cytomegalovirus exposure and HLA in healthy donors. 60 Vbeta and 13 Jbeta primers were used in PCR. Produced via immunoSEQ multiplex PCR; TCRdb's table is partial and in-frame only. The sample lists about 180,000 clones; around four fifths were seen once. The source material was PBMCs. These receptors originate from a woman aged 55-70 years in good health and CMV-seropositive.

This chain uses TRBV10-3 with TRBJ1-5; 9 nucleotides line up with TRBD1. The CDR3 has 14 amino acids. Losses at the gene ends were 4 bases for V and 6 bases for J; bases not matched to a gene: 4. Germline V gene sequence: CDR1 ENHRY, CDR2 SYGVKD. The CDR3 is CAISGQGESQPQHF. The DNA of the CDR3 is TGTGCCATCAGTGGACAGGGGGAGAGTCAGCCCCAGCATTTT.

CDR3 DNA: TGTGCCAGCAGTCAAGGGGGGGGGCGGGTGCAGTACTTC. It translates to CASSQGGGRVQYF. This chain links TRBV7-2 with TRBJ2-7; D may be TRBD2 (7 bases). This CDR3 region has 13 residues. Trimming took off 6 bases at V and 9 bases at J, with 18 bases between the two ends. Germline loops: CDR1 SGHTA, CDR2 FQGNSA.

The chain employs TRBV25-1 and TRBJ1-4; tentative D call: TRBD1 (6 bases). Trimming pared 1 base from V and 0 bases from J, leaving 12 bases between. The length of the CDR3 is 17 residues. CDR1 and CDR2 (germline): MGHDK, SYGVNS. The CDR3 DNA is TGTGCCAGCAGTGAATTTGGGGGGGGGCCAACTAATGAAAAACTGTTTTTT. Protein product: CASSEFGGGPTNEKLFF.

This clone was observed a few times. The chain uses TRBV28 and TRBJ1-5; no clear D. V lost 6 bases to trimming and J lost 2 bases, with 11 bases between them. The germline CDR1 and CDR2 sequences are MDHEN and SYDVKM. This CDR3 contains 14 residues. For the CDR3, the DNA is TGTGCCAGCAGACCCGGCGGGGGCAATCAGCCCCAGCATTTT. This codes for CASRPGGGNQPQHF. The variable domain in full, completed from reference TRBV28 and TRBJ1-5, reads DVKVTQSSRYLVKRTGEKVFLECVQDMDHENMFWYRQDPGLGLRLIYFSYDVKMKEKGDIPEGYSVSREKKERFSLILESASTNQTSMYLCASRPGGGNQPQHFGDGTRLSIL.

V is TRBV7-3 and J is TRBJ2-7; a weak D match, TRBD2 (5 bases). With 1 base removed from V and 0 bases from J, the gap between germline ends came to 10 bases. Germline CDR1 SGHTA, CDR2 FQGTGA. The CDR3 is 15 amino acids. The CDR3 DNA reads TGTGCCAGCAGCTTAAATGTAGGAGGCTCCTACGAGCAGTACTTC. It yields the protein CASSLNVGGSYEQYF.

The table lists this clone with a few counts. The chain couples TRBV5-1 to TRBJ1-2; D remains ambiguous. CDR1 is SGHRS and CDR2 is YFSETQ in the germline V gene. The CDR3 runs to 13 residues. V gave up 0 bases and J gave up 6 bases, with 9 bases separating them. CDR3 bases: TGCGCCAGCAGCTTGGCTGCTGCAGATGGCTACACCTTC. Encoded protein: CASSLAAADGYTF. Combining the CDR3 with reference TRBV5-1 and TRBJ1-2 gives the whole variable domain KAGVTQTPRYLIKTRGQQVTLSCSPISGHRSVSWYQQTPGQGLQFLFEYFSETQRNKGNFPGRFSGRQFSNSRSEMNVSTLELGDSALYLCASSLAAADGYTFGSGTRLTVV.

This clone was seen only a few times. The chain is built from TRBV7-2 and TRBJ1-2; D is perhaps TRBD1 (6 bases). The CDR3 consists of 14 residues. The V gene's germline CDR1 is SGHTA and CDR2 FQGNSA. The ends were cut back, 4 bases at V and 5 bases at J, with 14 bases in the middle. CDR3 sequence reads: CASSSSRDTYGYTF. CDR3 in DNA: TGTGCCAGCAGCTCTTCCCGGGACACATATGGCTACACCTTC.

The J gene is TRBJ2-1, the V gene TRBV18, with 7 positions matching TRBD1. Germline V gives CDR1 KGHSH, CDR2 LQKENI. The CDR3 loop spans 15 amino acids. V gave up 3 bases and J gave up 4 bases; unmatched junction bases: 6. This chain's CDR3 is CASSPLRDRYNEQFF. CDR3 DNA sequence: TGTGCCAGCTCACCTCTCCGGGACAGATACAATGAGCAGTTCTTC.